The clone carrying this T cell receptor (beta chain) was seen at least ten times. Unique molecular identifiers were used to barcode this TCRbeta library. TCRdb analysed the PCR reads with MiXCR anew, one entry per CDR3 protein. The sample consists of some 600,000 distinct CDR3 sequences, 15% to 20% of them appearing once. This entry is derived from a study of T-cell reconstitution after alpha-beta-depleted transplantation in children. The germline V gene has CDR1 DFQATT and CDR2 SNEGSKA (reference sequence). V was clipped by 3 bases and J by 2 bases; unmatched bases: 3. There are 13 residues in the CDR3.

The sequence was collected from a human donor who donated a stem cell graft to a child with acute myeloid leukemia. The gene calls are TRBV20-1 and TRBJ1-2; TRBD1 matches 7 bases. The sample here was PBMCs from the stem cell graft donor, taken from the stem cell graft. The CDR3 coding sequence is TGCAGTGCTAGTAACAGGGGCAACTATGGCTACACCTTC. The encoded protein is CSASNRGNYGYTF.